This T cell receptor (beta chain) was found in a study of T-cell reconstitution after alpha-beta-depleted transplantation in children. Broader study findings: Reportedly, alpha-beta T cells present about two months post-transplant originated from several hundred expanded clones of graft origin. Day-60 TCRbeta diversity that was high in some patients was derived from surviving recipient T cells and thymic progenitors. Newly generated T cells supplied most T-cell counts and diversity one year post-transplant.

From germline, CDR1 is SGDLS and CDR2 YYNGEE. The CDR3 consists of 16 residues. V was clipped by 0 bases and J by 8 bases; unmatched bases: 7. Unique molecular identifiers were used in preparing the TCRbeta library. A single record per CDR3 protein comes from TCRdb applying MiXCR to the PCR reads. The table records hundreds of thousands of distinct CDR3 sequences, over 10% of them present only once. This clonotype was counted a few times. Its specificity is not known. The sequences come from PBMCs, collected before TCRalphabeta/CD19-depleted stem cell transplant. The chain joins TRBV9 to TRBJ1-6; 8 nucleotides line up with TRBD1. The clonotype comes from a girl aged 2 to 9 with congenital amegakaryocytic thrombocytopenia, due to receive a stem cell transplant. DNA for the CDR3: TGTGCCAGCAGCGTAGCGGGCGACAGGGGCTATTCACCCCTCCACTTT. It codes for CASSVAGDRGYSPLHF.